Sequencing of this T cell receptor (beta chain) was carried out in a study of T cell repertoires in cytomegalovirus infection. MiXCR, applied by TCRdb to the reads, yields one record per CDR3 protein. The sample holds a few hundred thousand distinct CDR3 sequences, about 39% seen once. This clonotype was recorded a few times. Its antigen is still unknown. The TCR originated in a human donor in good health (CMV status not recorded). Some clones in this sample may be carry-over from other donors' samples. Sequences were derived from cultured PBMCs, sampled from culture after CMV antigen stimulation.

The CDR3: CASSTSSRDIQGDTQYF. For the CDR3, the DNA is TGTGCCAGCAGTACTAGCAGTCGGGACATCCAGGGAGATACGCAGTATTTT. The rearrangement links TRBV12-3 or TRBV12-4 to TRBJ2-3; D possibly matches TRBD1 or TRBD2 (6 bases each). This CDR3 comprises 17 residues. V was shortened by 5 bases and J by 5 bases, with 23 bases between the two germline ends.